This entry describes one T cell receptor (beta chain). The antigen remains unidentified. The ViraFEST assay expanded antigen-specific CD4+ T cells with viral peptide pools before sequencing. Cells that had been cultured for 10 days were the source of isolated CD4+ T cells. In the vaccine recipients, nucleocapsid antibodies were negative and there was no prior SARS-CoV-2 infection. Wells each received two million PBMC, cultured with around 9.3 IU/ml IL-2 and roughly 9.4 ug/ml peptides. The sample belongs to a study of vaccination effects on CD4 cells after COVID-19. General study points: Marked clonal contraction of infection- and vaccine-induced clones was seen late after vaccination.

The germline CDR1 and CDR2 sequences are SGDLS and YYNGEE. This CDR3 spans 14 amino acids. The J segment lost 4 bases and the V segment lost 3 bases, leaving 3 bases of the junction unmatched. The method was immunoSEQ multiplex PCR; TCRdb's version includes in-frame clones alone and lacks a portion of them. The sample shows 20,000 to 25,000 clones, roughly four fifths of them seen only once. This TCR derives from a human donor who received a COVID-19 vaccine. The chain joins TRBV9 to TRBJ1-2; 10 bases match TRBD1. The sample here was CD4+ T cells from PBMCs cultured with HCoV-NL63 spike peptides, taken before COVID-19 vaccination. This CDR3 is CASSAGQGSYGYTF. CDR3 DNA sequence: TGTGCCAGCAGCGCGGGACAGGGGTCCTATGGCTACACCTTC.